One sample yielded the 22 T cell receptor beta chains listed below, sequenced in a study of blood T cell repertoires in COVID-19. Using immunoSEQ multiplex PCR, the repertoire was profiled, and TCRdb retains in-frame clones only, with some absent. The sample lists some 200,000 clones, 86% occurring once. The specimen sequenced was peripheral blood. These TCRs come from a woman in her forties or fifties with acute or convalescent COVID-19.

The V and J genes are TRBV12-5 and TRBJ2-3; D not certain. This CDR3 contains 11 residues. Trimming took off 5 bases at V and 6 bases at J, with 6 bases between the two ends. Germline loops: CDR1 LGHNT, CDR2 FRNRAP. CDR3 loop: CASGLGDTQYF. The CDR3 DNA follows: TGTGCTAGTGGTCTCGGGGATACGCAGTATTTT. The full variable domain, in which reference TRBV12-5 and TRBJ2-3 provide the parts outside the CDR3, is DARVTQTPRHKVTEMGQEVTMRCQPILGHNTVFWYRQTMMQGLELLAYFRNRAPLDDSGMPKDRFSAEMPDATLATLKIQPSEPRDSAVYFCASGLGDTQYFGPGTRLTVL.

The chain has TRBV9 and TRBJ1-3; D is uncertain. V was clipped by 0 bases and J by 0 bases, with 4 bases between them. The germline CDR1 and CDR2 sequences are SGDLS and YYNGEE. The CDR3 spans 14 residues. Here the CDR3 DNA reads TGTGCCAGCAGCGTAGCCAGCTCTGGAAACACCATATATTTT. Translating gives CASSVASSGNTIYF.

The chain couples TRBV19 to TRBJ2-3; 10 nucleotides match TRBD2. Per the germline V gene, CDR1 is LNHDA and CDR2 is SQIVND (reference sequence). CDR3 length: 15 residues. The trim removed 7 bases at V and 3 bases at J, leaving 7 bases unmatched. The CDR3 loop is CASKGPGLATDTQYF. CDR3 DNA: TGTGCCAGTAAGGGTCCGGGACTAGCGACAGATACGCAGTATTTT.

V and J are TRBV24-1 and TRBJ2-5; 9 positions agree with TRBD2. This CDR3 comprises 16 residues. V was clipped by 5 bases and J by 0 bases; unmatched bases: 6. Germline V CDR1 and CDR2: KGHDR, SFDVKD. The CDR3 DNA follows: TGTGCCACCAGTGGGTCTAGCGGGGCGTACCAAGAGACCCAGTACTTC. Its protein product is CATSGSSGAYQETQYF.

The CDR3 protein is CASSRAGSGTEAFF. DNA of the CDR3: TGTGCCAGCTCCAGGGCAGGGTCGGGCACTGAAGCTTTCTTT. The chain links TRBV6-5 to TRBJ1-1; weak D call: TRBD1 (5 bases). The CDR3 has 14 residues. Trimming cost V 8 bases and J 4 bases, with 17 bases left between them. Germline loops: CDR1 MNHEY, CDR2 SVGAGI.

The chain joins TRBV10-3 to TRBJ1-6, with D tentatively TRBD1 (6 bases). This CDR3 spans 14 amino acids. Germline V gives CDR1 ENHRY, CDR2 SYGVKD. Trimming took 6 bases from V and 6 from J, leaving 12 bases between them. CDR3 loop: CAISRGQPNSPLHF. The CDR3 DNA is TGTGCCATCAGCCGGGGACAACCTAATTCACCCCTCCACTTT.

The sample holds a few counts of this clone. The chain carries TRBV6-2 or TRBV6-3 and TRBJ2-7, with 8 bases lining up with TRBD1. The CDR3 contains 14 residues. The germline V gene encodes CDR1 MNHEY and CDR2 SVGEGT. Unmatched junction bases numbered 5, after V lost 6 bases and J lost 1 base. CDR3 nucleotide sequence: TGTGCCAGCAGCAAGGGACAGGCGTCCTACGAGCAGTACTTC. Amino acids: CASSKGQASYEQYF.

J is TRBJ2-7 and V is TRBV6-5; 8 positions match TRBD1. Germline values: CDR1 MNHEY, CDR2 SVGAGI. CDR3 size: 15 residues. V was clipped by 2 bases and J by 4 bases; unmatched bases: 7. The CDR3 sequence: CASSYTDRVRYEQYF. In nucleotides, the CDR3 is TGTGCCAGCAGTTACACGGACAGGGTACGATACGAGCAGTACTTC.

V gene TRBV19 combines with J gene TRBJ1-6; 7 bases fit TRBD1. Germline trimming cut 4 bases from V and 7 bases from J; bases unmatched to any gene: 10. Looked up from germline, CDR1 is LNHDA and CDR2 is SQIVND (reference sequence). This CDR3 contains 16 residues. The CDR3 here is CASSTIDRARNSPLHF. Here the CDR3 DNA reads TGTGCCAGTAGTACCATTGACAGGGCAAGGAATTCACCCCTCCACTTT.

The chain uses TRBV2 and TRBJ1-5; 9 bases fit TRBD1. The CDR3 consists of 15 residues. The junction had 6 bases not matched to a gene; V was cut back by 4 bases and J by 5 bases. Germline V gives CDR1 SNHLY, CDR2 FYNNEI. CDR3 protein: CASSGTGVGYQPQHF. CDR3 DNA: TGTGCCAGCAGTGGGACAGGGGTGGGGTATCAGCCCCAGCATTTT.

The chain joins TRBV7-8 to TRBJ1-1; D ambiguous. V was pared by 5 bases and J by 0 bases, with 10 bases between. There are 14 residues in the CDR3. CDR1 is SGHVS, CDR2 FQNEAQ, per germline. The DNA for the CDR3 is TGTGCCAGCAGCCCCCACAAAATGAACACTGAAGCTTTCTTT. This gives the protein CASSPHKMNTEAFF.

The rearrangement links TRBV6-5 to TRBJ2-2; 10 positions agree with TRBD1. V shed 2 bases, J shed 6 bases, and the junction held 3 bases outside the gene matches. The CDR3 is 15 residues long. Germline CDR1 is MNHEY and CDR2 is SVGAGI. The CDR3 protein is CASSYGTGVAGELFF. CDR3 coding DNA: TGTGCCAGCAGTTACGGGACAGGGGTGGCCGGGGAGCTGTTTTTT.

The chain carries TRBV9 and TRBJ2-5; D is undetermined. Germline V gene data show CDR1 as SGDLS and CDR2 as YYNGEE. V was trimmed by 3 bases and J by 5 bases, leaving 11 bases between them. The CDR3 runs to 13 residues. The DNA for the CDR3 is TGTGCCAGCAGCGGCAAGCGTTCGGAGACCCAGTACTTC. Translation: CASSGKRSETQYF. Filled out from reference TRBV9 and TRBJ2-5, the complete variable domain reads DSGVTQTPKHLITATGQRVTLRCSPRSGDLSVYWYQQSLDQGLQFLIQYYNGEERAKGNILERFSAQQFPDLHSELNLSSLELGDSALYFCASSGKRSETQYFGPGTRLLVL.

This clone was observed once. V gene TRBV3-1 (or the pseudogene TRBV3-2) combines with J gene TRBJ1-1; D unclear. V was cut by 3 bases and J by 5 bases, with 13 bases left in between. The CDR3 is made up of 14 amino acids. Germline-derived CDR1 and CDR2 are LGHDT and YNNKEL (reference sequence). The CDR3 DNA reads TGTGCCAGCAGCCACCGCGGGGTGAGGACTGAAGCTTTCTTT. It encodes CASSHRGVRTEAFF.

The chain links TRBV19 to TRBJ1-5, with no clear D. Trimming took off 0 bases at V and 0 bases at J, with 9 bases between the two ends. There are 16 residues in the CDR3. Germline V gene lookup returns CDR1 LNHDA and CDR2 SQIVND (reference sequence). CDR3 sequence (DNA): TGTGCCAGTAGTATAGAATTCGGGTTTAGCAATCAGCCCCAGCATTTT. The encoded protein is CASSIEFGFSNQPQHF.

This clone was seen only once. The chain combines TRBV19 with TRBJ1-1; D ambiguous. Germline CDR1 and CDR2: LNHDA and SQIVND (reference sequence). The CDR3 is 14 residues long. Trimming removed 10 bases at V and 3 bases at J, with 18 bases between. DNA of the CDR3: TGTGCCACCCTTCCCGGGATGACCGACACTGAAGCTTTCTTT. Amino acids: CATLPGMTDTEAFF.

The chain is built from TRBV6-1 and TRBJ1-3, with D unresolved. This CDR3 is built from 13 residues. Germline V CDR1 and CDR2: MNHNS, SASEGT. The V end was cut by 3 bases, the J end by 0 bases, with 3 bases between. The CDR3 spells CASSDYSGNTIYF. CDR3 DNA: TGTGCCAGCAGTGATTACTCTGGAAACACCATATATTTT.

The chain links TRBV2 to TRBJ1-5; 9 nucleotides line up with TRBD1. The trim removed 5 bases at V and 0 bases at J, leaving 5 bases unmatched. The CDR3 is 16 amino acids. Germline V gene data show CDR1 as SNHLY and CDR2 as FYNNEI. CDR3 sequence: CASSSRTGASNQPQHF. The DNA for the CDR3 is TGTGCCAGCAGTTCCCGGACAGGGGCTAGCAATCAGCCCCAGCATTTT.

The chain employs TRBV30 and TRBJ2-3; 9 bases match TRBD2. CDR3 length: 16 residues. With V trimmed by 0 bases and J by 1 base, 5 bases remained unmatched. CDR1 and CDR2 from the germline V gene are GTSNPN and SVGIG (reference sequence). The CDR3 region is CAWSVRSSGGTDTQYF. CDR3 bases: TGTGCCTGGAGTGTACGGTCTAGCGGGGGCACAGATACGCAGTATTTT.

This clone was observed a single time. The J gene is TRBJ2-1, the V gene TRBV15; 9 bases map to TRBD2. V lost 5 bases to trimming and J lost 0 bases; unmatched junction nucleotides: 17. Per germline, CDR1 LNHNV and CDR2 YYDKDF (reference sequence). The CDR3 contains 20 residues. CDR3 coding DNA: TGTGCCACCAGCCCCACGTCCCCGGGGACTAGCCGTAGCTCCTACAATGAGCAGTTCTTC. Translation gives CATSPTSPGTSRSSYNEQFF.

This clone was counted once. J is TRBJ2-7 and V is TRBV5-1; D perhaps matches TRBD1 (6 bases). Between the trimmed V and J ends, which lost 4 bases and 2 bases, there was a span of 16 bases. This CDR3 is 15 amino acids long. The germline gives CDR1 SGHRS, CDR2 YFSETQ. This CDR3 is CASSPLTGATYEQYF. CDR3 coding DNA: TGCGCCAGCAGCCCCCTGACAGGCGCTACCTACGAGCAGTACTTC.

CDR3 nucleotide sequence: TGTGCCAGCAGCTTAAGGCCTAGCGGGGGCACAGATACGCAGTATTTT. As protein: CASSLRPSGGTDTQYF. The genes are TRBV7-2 and TRBJ2-3, with 9 nucleotides matching TRBD2. This CDR3 is 16 amino acids long. Germline CDR1 and CDR2: SGHTA and FQGNSA. Losses at the gene ends were 2 bases for V and 1 base for J; bases not matched to a gene: 4.